This TCR beta chain emerged from a study of siplizumab effects on memory and regulatory T cells. Study observations and caveats: The study found naive T cells seemingly more diverse than memory cells and seemingly major alloresponse contributors.

Sequencing was performed on unstimulated naive, memory, effector memory and TEMRA subsets derived from three donor pairs. V was cut by 5 bases and J by 3 bases, with 17 bases left in between. CDR3 length: 16 residues. Looked up from germline, CDR1 is MGHDK and CDR2 is SYGVNS. Details on this clone: Its matching antigen is unknown.

Sequencing was performed with immunoSEQ multiplex PCR; in TCRdb, only in-frame clones are kept and a portion is missing. Of more than 75,000 clones listed, over 95% are singletons. Input material: naive CD4+ T cells sorted from blood. The TCR sequence derives from a human donor in good health. The chain recombines TRBV25-1 with TRBJ2-1; TRBD1 might be the D (6 bases). CDR3 sequence (DNA): TGTGCCAGCAGTTCCATCAGGGGAAAGAACTACAATGAGCAGTTCTTC. Protein product: CASSSIRGKNYNEQFF.